Presented here are 26 T cell receptor beta chains from one specimen sequenced in a study of a mutant IDH1 vaccine in newly diagnosed glioma. Described time point: baseline, week 1 (first vaccination visit). Treatment indicated: pre-vaccination baseline after standard-of-care therapy. The data were produced by immunoSEQ multiplex PCR, yet TCRdb's version contains in-frame clones alone and is incomplete. The sample lists about 51,000 clones, about 80% seen once, with over 1.5% in the top ten. Sequencing used PBMCs, obtained from a glioma patient treated with radiotherapy, temozolomide or both. These receptor sequences come from a woman between 40 and 50 years old with glioma.

CDR3 sequence: CASSEFKGSSYNSPLHF. The CDR3 DNA reads as TGTGCCAGCAGTGAATTTAAGGGGAGCTCCTATAATTCACCCCTCCACTTT. The V gene is TRBV6-1, the J gene TRBJ1-6, with D maybe TRBD1 (5 bases). The CDR3 extends over 17 amino acids. The germline CDR1 and CDR2 sequences are MNHNS and SASEGT. Between the trimmed V and J ends, which lost 2 bases and 0 bases, there was a span of 11 bases.

This clone has more than one count but fewer than ten. The gene calls are TRBV5-1 and TRBJ2-1, with D possibly matching TRBD2 (6 bases). Germline CDR1 reads SGHRS; CDR2 reads YFSETQ. With 0 bases removed from V and 3 bases from J, the gap between germline ends came to 10 bases. This CDR3 is 15 amino acids long. CDR3 in DNA: TGCGCCAGCAGCTTGGGTTCTAGCGACTACAATGAGCAGTTCTTC. This sequence encodes CASSLGSSDYNEQFF. Full variable domain (remainder filled in from reference TRBV5-1 and TRBJ2-1): KAGVTQTPRYLIKTRGQQVTLSCSPISGHRSVSWYQQTPGQGLQFLFEYFSETQRNKGNFPGRFSGRQFSNSRSEMNVSTLELGDSALYLCASSLGSSDYNEQFFGPGTRLTVL.

The rearrangement uses TRBV2 and TRBJ1-4; D is possibly TRBD1 (5 bases). V lost 1 base, J lost 3 bases, and 6 bases lay in between. CDR3 size: 14 residues. Germline V gene sequence: CDR1 SNHLY, CDR2 FYNNEI. The CDR3 loop is CASSEGGANEKLFF. Written as DNA, the CDR3 is TGTGCCAGCAGTGAAGGAGGGGCTAATGAAAAACTGTTTTTT.

This chain links TRBV30 with TRBJ1-2; D remains ambiguous. The CDR3 loop spans 13 amino acids. V shed 2 bases and J shed 5 bases, with 12 bases lying between them. Germline assignment: CDR1 GTSNPN and CDR2 SVGIG (reference sequence). In nucleotides, the CDR3 is TGTGCCTGGAGTACTTCGTTTGCATATGGCTACACCTTC. Translating it yields CAWSTSFAYGYTF.

The chain carries TRBV2 and TRBJ2-1; TRBD1 or TRBD2 may be the D gene (5 bases each). V lost 6 bases and J 5 bases, leaving 14 bases between the germline ends. The CDR3 runs to 14 residues. Germline V gene lookup returns CDR1 SNHLY and CDR2 FYNNEI. The CDR3 nucleotides read TGTGCCAGCAGAGCCGGGACCTATGACAATGAGCAGTTCTTC. Amino acid sequence: CASRAGTYDNEQFF. Full variable domain (missing parts from reference TRBV2 and TRBJ2-1): EPEVTQTPSHQVTQMGQEVILRCVPISNHLYFYWYRQILGQKVEFLVSFYNNEISEKSEIFDDQFSVERPDGSNFTLKIRSTKLEDSAMYFCASRAGTYDNEQFFGPGTRLTVL.

CDR3 DNA: TGTGCCAGCAGCTTCCGGCAGGTCTCTGGAAACACCATATATTTT. Protein sequence: CASSFRQVSGNTIYF. The rearrangement links TRBV7-9 to TRBJ1-3, with unresolved D. This CDR3 is 15 amino acids long. The germline CDR1 and CDR2 sequences are SEHNR and FQNEAQ (reference sequence). The V end lost 3 bases, the J end lost 0 bases, and 9 bases lay between the germline ends.

The gene calls are TRBV13 and TRBJ2-7; 7 bases align to TRBD2. Trimming at V came to 4 bases and at J to 2 bases, leaving 8 bases not matched to a gene. This CDR3 is 15 amino acids long. CDR1 is PRHDT and CDR2 is FYEKMQ in the germline V gene (reference sequence). CDR3 amino acids: CASSSAGLGPYEQYF. CDR3 bases: TGTGCCAGCAGCTCAGCGGGGTTGGGACCCTACGAGCAGTACTTC.

This clone was observed a handful of times. This rearrangement joins TRBV7-2 to TRBJ2-7; 9 nucleotides agree with TRBD2. CDR3 length: 18 amino acids. Trimming at V came to 4 bases and at J to 2 bases, leaving 15 bases not matched to a gene. CDR1 and CDR2 (germline): SGHTA, FQGNSA. CDR3 nucleotides: TGTGCCAGCAGCTCGCCCGCTGGCGGGGGGGCCTCAGCCTACGAGCAGTACTTC. It yields the protein CASSSPAGGGASAYEQYF.

This chain connects TRBV7-2 to TRBJ1-1; D remains ambiguous. The CDR3 covers 13 residues. The germline V gene encodes CDR1 SGHTA and CDR2 FQGNSA. Trimming removed 2 bases at V and 0 bases at J, with 4 bases between. Written as DNA, the CDR3 is TGTGCCAGCAGCTTACGGATGAACACTGAAGCTTTCTTT. Its protein is CASSLRMNTEAFF.

The rearrangement links TRBV6-1 to TRBJ2-7; 10 nucleotides align to TRBD1. V shed 3 bases, J shed 10 bases, and the junction held 9 bases outside the gene matches. This CDR3 contains 14 residues. The V gene's germline CDR1 is MNHNS and CDR2 SASEGT. This chain's CDR3 is CASSETGGATEQYF. Here the CDR3 DNA reads TGTGCCAGCAGTGAGACAGGGGGCGCGACTGAACAGTACTTC.

J is TRBJ2-1 and V is TRBV4-2; D is perhaps TRBD1 or TRBD2 (5 bases each). Trimming removed 0 bases at V and 8 bases at J, with 8 bases between. This CDR3 spans 13 amino acids. Germline V lookup: CDR1 LGHNA, CDR2 YNFKEQ. The CDR3 DNA sequence: TGTGCCAGCAGCCAAGATCGGGGCGATGAGCAGTTCTTC. Its translation is CASSQDRGDEQFF.

The J gene is TRBJ2-5, the V gene TRBV2; D gene uncertain. The germline V and J ends were trimmed by 5 bases and 2 bases, with 15 bases remaining between them. Germline V gives CDR1 SNHLY, CDR2 FYNNEI. This CDR3 has 15 residues. CDR3 loop: CASSPRSGRQETQYF. The CDR3 DNA is TGTGCCAGCAGTCCCAGGTCTGGGCGTCAAGAGACCCAGTACTTC.

This sequence joins TRBV5-1 and TRBJ2-5; 9 positions agree with TRBD1. CDR1 and CDR2 (germline): SGHRS, YFSETQ. The J segment lost 5 bases and the V segment lost 3 bases, leaving 5 bases of the junction unmatched. The CDR3 is made up of 14 amino acids. CDR3 sequence: CASSSDRGRETQYF. CDR3 coding DNA: TGCGCCAGCAGCTCGGACAGGGGTAGGGAGACCCAGTACTTC.

Turning to this clone: One end of the junction does not line up with germline, which may come from a read error. This chain uses TRBV7-7 with TRBJ2-7; a weak D match, TRBD1 (6 bases). Germline loops: CDR1 SSHAT, CDR2 FNYEAQ (reference sequence). The CDR3 covers 14 residues. CDR3: CASSPSGTLYEQYF. The CDR3 DNA follows: TGTGCTAGCAGCCCTTCCGGGACACTTTACGAGCAGTACTTC.

The rearrangement uses TRBV4-1 and TRBJ1-2; D gene unclear. Germline V gene data show CDR1 as MGHRA and CDR2 as YSYEKL. V was pared by 3 bases and J by 5 bases, with 10 bases between. The CDR3 spans 13 residues. The CDR3 here is CASSHTPGYGYTF. As DNA, the CDR3 is TGCGCCAGCAGCCACACCCCTGGGTATGGCTACACCTTC.

This chain joins TRBV27 and TRBJ1-5, with D uncertain. V was shortened by 2 bases and J by 4 bases, with 21 bases between the two germline ends. The CDR3 sequence is 18 residues long. The germline gives CDR1 MNHEY, CDR2 SMNVEV (reference sequence). The CDR3 DNA sequence: TGTGCCAGCAGTTTACTCCCCTCCTGGGAGGGATGGAATCAGCCCCAGCATTTT. Translated: CASSLLPSWEGWNQPQHF.

This clone was seen a handful of times. The rearrangement uses TRBV19 and TRBJ1-1; D ambiguous. The CDR3 has 13 amino acids. V lost 4 bases to trimming and J lost 5 bases, with 11 bases between them. Per the germline V gene, CDR1 is LNHDA and CDR2 is SQIVND (reference sequence). The chain's CDR3 is CASSRQRRTEAFF. The CDR3 coding sequence is TGTGCCAGTAGTAGACAAAGACGGACTGAAGCTTTCTTT.

V gene TRBV27 combines with J gene TRBJ1-5, with D tentatively TRBD1 (6 bases). This CDR3 has 14 amino acids. Trimming left V 2 bases short and J 3 bases short, with 8 bases between. Germline CDR1 is MNHEY and CDR2 is SMNVEV (reference sequence). The CDR3 DNA reads as TGTGCCAGCAGTTTAAGGGGACACAATCAGCCCCAGCATTTT. It specifies CASSLRGHNQPQHF.

The chain links TRBV19 to TRBJ1-2; D gene uncertain. CDR3 size: 13 residues. V lost 6 bases, J lost 6 bases, and 14 bases lay in between. Germline lookup yields CDR1 LNHDA and CDR2 SQIVND (reference sequence). The CDR3 protein is CASRRGNQDGYTF. Here the CDR3 DNA reads TGTGCCAGTAGACGCGGGAATCAAGATGGCTACACCTTC.

V usage is TRBV10-2 and J usage is TRBJ1-1; no reliable D call. The ends were cut back, 0 bases at V and 4 bases at J, with 6 bases in the middle. The CDR3 has 13 amino acids. Looked up from germline, CDR1 is WSHSY and CDR2 is SAAADI. CDR3 residues: CASSESRVTEAFF. The DNA for the CDR3 is TGCGCCAGCAGTGAGTCGAGGGTCACTGAAGCTTTCTTT.

This clone appeared a single time. The chain combines TRBV5-1 with TRBJ1-1; maybe TRBD1 (5 bases). The CDR3 has 13 amino acids. V lost 4 bases to trimming and J lost 1 base, with 8 bases between them. Germline values: CDR1 SGHRS, CDR2 YFSETQ. The CDR3 DNA sequence: TGCGCCAGCAGCGAAGGGACGAACACTGAAGCTTTCTTT. Amino acids: CASSEGTNTEAFF.

The V and J genes are TRBV10-3 and TRBJ1-1; tentative D call: TRBD1 (6 bases). Germline lookup yields CDR1 ENHRY and CDR2 SYGVKD. This CDR3 has 14 residues. The V end lost 3 bases, the J end lost 1 base, and 9 bases lay between the germline ends. The chain's CDR3 is CAISDQQGNTEAFF. The CDR3 coding sequence is TGTGCCATCAGTGACCAACAGGGGAACACTGAAGCTTTCTTT.

There are a few counts of this clone. The chain has TRBV9 and TRBJ1-6, with D unclear. The CDR3 totals 12 residues. V dropped 6 bases and J dropped 7 bases, with 8 bases sitting between them. CDR1 is SGDLS, CDR2 YYNGEE, per germline. The CDR3 protein is CASNSQNSPLHF. CDR3 coding DNA: TGTGCCAGCAATAGCCAAAATTCACCCCTCCACTTT.

CDR3: CASSLGVGTDTQYF. The DNA of the CDR3 is TGTGCCAGCAGCTTAGGGGTGGGCACAGATACGCAGTATTTT. The chain combines TRBV7-2 with TRBJ2-3; D unclear. In germline, CDR1 is SGHTA, CDR2 FQGNSA. This CDR3 region has 14 residues. Trimming pared 1 base from V and 1 base from J, leaving 6 bases between.

The chain links TRBV5-1 to TRBJ1-3, with a tentative D call TRBD1 (5 bases). Germline V gene lookup returns CDR1 SGHRS and CDR2 YFSETQ. The CDR3 totals 17 residues. Trimming shortened V by 4 bases and J by 4 bases, and 21 bases separated the two germline ends. The CDR3 region is CASSHGRLTGGGNTIYF. The CDR3 DNA reads TGCGCCAGCAGCCACGGGCGCCTAACAGGAGGAGGAAACACCATATATTTT.

CDR3 DNA: TGTGCCTGGAGCTCTCAGGGGGAGGGTGGCTACACCTTC. Translating gives CAWSSQGEGGYTF. The chain is built from TRBV30 and TRBJ1-2; TRBD1 matches at 7 bases. The CDR3 runs 13 residues. The V gene's germline CDR1 is GTSNPN and CDR2 SVGIG (reference sequence). With V trimmed by 3 bases and J by 7 bases, 8 bases remained unmatched.